This T cell receptor beta chain was recovered during a study of control samples from healthy donors and cancer patients. Method: immunoSEQ multiplex PCR; TCRdb's copy keeps in-frame clones and lacks some. The sample holds around 100,000 clones, about 89% seen once. This clone was detected a few times. The CDR3 is 14 residues long. The V gene's germline CDR1 is KGHSH and CDR2 LQKENI. V shed 1 base and J shed 7 bases, with 11 bases lying between them. The sequencing sample was made of PBMCs. This chain uses TRBV18 with TRBJ2-1; D is undetermined. This clonotype was obtained from a man in his fifties or sixties with lung cancer. Written as DNA, the CDR3 is TGTGCCAGCTCACCACTGGAACAGAGAAATGAGCAGTTCTTC. It encodes CASSPLEQRNEQFF. The full variable domain, rest sourced from reference TRBV18 and TRBJ2-1, is NAGVMQNPRHLVRRRGQEARLRCSPMKGHSHVYWYRQLPEEGLKFMVYLQKENIIDESGMPKERFSAEFPKEGPSILRIQQVVRGDSAAYFCASSPLEQRNEQFFGPGTRLTVL.